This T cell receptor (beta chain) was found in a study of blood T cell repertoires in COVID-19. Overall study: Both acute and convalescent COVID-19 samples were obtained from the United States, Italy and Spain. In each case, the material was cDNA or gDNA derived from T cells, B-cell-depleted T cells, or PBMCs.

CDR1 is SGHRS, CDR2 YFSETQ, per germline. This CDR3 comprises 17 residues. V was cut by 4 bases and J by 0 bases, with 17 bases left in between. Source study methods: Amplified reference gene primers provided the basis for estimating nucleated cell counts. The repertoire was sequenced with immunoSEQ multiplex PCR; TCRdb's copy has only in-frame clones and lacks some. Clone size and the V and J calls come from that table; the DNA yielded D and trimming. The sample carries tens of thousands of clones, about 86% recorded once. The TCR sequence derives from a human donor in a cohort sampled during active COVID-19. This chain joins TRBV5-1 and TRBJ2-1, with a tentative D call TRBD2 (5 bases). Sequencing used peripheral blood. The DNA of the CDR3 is TGCGCCAGCAGCCCCGGAGGCAAAATAAGCTCCTACAATGAGCAGTTCTTC. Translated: CASSPGGKISSYNEQFF.